The table lists the clone carrying this T cell receptor beta chain with many counts. Antigen specificity is unknown. The data were taken from a study of identical twins. Study-wide findings and caveats: In zero-insertion analyses, partial confounding could arise from invariant MAIT and iNKT cells.

Each CDR3 protein gets one entry after TCRdb re-called the 5' RACE reads with MiXCR. Seen here are under 900,000 distinct CDR3 sequences, roughly 20% observed once, and the top ten hold roughly 14%. CDR3 size: 12 residues. V gave up 2 bases and J gave up 7 bases; unmatched junction bases: 2. Per the germline V gene, CDR1 is SGHKS and CDR2 is YYEKEE (reference sequence). A further study also used this sample, focusing on T cells expressing NK-cell markers. That study adds: An anti-gamma-delta TCR antibody was added in several experiments. It restricted sorting to alpha-beta TCR-expressing T cells. These clonotypes, the leaders elsewhere, also led the CD3+CD56-NKG2C+ fraction in four donors.

This TCR came from a woman between 18 and 29 years old in good health. The chain uses TRBV5-5 and TRBJ2-7; 8 bases fit TRBD2. Sequencing used PBMCs. CDR3 sequence: CASSFPGGEQYF. As DNA, the CDR3 is TGTGCCAGCAGCTTCCCGGGGGGGGAGCAGTACTTC.